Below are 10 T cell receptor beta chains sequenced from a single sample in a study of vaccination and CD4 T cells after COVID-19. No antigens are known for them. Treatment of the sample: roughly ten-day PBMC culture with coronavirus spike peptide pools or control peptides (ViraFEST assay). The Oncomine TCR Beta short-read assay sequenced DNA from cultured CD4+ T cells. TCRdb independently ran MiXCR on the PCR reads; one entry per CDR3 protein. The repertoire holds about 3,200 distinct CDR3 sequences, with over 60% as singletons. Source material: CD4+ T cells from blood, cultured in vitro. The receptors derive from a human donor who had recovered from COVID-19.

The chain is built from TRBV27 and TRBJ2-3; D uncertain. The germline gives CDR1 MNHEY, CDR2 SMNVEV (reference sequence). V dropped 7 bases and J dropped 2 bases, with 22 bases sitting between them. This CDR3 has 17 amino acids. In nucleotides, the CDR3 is TGTGCCAGCACCAAAGGAGAGCGCCGACCTGTCACAGATACGCAGTATTTT. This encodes CASTKGERRPVTDTQYF.

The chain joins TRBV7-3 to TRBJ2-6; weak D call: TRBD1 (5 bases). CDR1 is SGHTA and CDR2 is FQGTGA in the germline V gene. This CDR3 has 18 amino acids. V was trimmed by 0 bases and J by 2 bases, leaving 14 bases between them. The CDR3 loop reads CASSLTGQGSAGANVLTF. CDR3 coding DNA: TGTGCCAGCAGCTTAACGGGGCAGGGCAGCGCTGGGGCCAACGTCCTGACTTTC.

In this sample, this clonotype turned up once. The CDR3 sequence is CASSFPRGTRYGYTF. CDR3 nucleotides: TGTGCCAGCAGTTTCCCTCGGGGAACTCGGTATGGCTACACCTTC. J is TRBJ1-2 and V is TRBV12-3 or TRBV12-4, with D uncertain. The CDR3 sequence is 15 residues long. The ends were cut back, 3 bases at V and 5 bases at J, with 16 bases in the middle.

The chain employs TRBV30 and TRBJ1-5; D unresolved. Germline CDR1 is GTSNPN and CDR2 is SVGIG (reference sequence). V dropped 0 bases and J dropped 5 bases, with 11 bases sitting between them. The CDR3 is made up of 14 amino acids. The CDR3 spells CAWSVLQNHQPQHF. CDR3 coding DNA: TGTGCCTGGAGTGTTTTACAGAATCATCAGCCCCAGCATTTT. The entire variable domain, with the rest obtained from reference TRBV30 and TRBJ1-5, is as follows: SQTIHQWPATLVQPVGSPLSLECTVEGTSNPNLYWYRQAAGRGLQLLFYSVGIGQISSEVPQNLSASRPQDRQFILSSKKLLLSDSGFYLCAWSVLQNHQPQHFGDGTRLSIL.

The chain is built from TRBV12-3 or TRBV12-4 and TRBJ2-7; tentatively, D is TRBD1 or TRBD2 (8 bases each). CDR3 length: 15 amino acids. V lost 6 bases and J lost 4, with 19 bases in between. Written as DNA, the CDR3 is TGTGCCAGCAGCCCCGGGGGGGACAGGAGATACGAGCAGTACTTC. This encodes CASSPGGDRRYEQYF.

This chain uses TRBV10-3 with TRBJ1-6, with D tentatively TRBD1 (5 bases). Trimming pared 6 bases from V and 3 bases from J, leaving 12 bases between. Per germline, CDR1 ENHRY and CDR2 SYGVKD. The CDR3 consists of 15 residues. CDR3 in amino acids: CAISRGENYNSPLHF. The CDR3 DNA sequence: TGTGCCATCAGCCGGGGGGAGAACTATAATTCACCCCTCCACTTT.

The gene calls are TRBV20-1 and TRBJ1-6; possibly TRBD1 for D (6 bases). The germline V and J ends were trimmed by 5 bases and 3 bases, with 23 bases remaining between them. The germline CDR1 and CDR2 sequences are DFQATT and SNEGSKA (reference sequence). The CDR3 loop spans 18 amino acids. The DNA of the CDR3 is TGCAGTGCTCGTACCCGGGACAAGGAGGCTCTCTATAATTCACCCCTCCACTTT. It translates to CSARTRDKEALYNSPLHF.

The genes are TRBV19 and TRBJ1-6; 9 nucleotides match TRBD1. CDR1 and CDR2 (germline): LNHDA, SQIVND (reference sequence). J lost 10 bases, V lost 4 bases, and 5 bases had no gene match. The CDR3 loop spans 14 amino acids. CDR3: CASSRGQGHSPLHF. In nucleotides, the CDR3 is TGTGCCAGTAGTAGGGGACAGGGTCACTCACCCCTCCACTTT.

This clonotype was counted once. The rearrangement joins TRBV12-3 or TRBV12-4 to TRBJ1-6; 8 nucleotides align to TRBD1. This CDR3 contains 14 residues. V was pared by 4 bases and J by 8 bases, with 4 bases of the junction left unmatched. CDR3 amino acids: CASSWTGRYSPLHF. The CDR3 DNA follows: TGTGCCAGCAGTTGGACAGGGCGCTATTCACCCCTCCACTTT.

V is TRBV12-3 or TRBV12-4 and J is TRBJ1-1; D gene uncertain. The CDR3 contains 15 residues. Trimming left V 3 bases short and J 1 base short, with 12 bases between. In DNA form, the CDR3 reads TGTGCCAGCAGTTTTTACAGAGACCGGAACACTGAAGCTTTCTTT. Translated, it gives CASSFYRDRNTEAFF.